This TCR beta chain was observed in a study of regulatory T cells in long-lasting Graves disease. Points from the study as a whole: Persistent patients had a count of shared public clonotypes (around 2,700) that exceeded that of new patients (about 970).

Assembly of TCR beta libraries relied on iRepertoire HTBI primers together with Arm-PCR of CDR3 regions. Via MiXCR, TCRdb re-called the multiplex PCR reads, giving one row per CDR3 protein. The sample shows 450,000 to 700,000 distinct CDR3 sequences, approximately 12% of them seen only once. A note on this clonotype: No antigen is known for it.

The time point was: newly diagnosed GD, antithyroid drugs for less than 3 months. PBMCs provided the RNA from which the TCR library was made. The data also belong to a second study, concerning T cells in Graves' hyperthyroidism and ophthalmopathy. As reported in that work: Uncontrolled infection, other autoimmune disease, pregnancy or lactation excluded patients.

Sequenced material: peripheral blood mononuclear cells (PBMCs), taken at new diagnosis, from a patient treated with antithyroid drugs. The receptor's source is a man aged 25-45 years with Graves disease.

The DNA for the CDR3 is TGCAGCGTTGAAGGCCCCCGACTAGCGGGAGCCGGGGTTTGGACAGATACGCAGTATTTT. It is translated as CSVEGPRLAGAGVWTDTQYF. V and J are TRBV29-1 and TRBJ2-3; TRBD2 aligns across 12 bases. The germline V gene encodes CDR1 SQVTM and CDR2 ANQGSEA. This CDR3 is 20 amino acids long. The V segment lost 1 base and the J segment 3 bases; nucleotides outside the gene matches: 17.